The next 21 T cell receptor beta chains were all read from a single sample in a study of Ad26.COV2.S vaccination and SARS-CoV-2 variants. Indicated treatment: around 19 received Ad26.COV2.S at low or high dose, single or two shots; several received placebo; per-sample allocation not given. Collection of the samples took place on day 63 after the first injection of vaccine or placebo. Sequencing was performed with immunoSEQ multiplex PCR; in TCRdb, only in-frame clones are kept and a portion is missing. The repertoire includes a few hundred thousand clones, 80% to 90% of them detected once, and about 3% sits in the top ten. The material sequenced was peripheral blood, taken in a trial of Ad26.COV2.S vaccine versus placebo. These receptors originate from a person between 18 and 65 years old who received the Ad26.COV2.S COVID-19 vaccine or a placebo.

The genes are TRBV6-5 and TRBJ1-6; no firm D call. Germline assignment: CDR1 MNHEY and CDR2 SVGAGI. Trimming removed 4 bases from V and 0 bases from J, with 7 bases in between. This CDR3 comprises 15 residues. The chain's CDR3 is CASSSYSSYNSPLHF. In DNA form, the CDR3 reads TGTGCCAGCAGTTCGTACAGCTCCTATAATTCACCCCTCCACTTT.

The chain combines TRBV11-2 with TRBJ1-4; D remains unclear. The CDR3 has 13 residues. Germline V gene data show CDR1 as SGHAT and CDR2 as FQNNGV. V shed 5 bases and J shed 5 bases, with 9 bases lying between them. This chain's CDR3 is CASSPRGNEKLFF. The CDR3 bases are TGTGCCAGCAGCCCCCGGGGAAATGAAAAACTGTTTTTT. The variable domain in full, completed from reference TRBV11-2 and TRBJ1-4, reads EAGVAQSPRYKIIEKRQSVAFWCNPISGHATLYWYQQILGQGPKLLIQFQNNGVVDDSQLPKDRFSAERLKGVDSTLKIQPAKLEDSAVYLCASSPRGNEKLFFGSGTQLSVL.

The CDR3 spells CASSQGPESPLHF. The CDR3, as DNA: TGTGCCAGCAGCCAAGGGCCTGAGTCACCCCTCCACTTT. The chain employs TRBV3-1 (or the pseudogene TRBV3-2) and TRBJ1-6; D is unresolved. Germline V gene lookup returns CDR1 LGHDT and CDR2 YNNKEL (reference sequence). V was cut by 1 base and J by 10 bases, with 8 bases left in between. This CDR3 contains 13 residues.

The V call is TRBV7-2, the J call TRBJ1-4, with TRBD1 identical over 9 bases. From germline, CDR1 is SGHTA and CDR2 FQGNSA. J was trimmed by 3 bases and V by 5 bases; bases with no gene match: 4. The CDR3 sequence is 15 residues long. In nucleotides, the CDR3 is TGTGCCAGCAGCGTTAACAGGGGGCCTAATGAAAAACTGTTTTTT. It codes for CASSVNRGPNEKLFF.

CDR3 sequence: CASSSRDRANEQFF. In DNA form, the CDR3 reads TGTGCCAGCAGCTCGCGGGACAGGGCGAATGAGCAGTTCTTC. The chain recombines TRBV7-9 with TRBJ2-1; 9 bases fit TRBD1. V lost 4 bases to trimming and J lost 7 bases; unmatched junction nucleotides: 5. CDR3 length: 14 residues. Germline CDR1 reads SEHNR; CDR2 reads FQNEAQ (reference sequence).

This clone was detected only a few times. The gene calls are TRBV7-9 and TRBJ2-7; D possibly corresponds to TRBD2 (5 bases). V lost 1 base to trimming and J lost 1 base, with 14 bases between them. Germline V gene lookup returns CDR1 SEHNR and CDR2 FQNEAQ (reference sequence). The CDR3 is made up of 16 amino acids. The CDR3: CASSLVRGRNSYEQYF. The CDR3 nucleotides read TGTGCCAGCAGCTTAGTACGCGGGCGAAATTCCTACGAGCAGTACTTC.

The rearrangement uses TRBV5-4 and TRBJ1-3; no clear D. The CDR3 is 18 amino acids. Germline values: CDR1 SGHNT, CDR2 YYREEE (reference sequence). With 1 base removed from V and 0 bases from J, the gap between germline ends came to 17 bases. CDR3 DNA sequence: TGTGCCAGCAGCTTGAATCTCAGGACCCTCTCCTCTGGAAACACCATATATTTT. Protein sequence: CASSLNLRTLSSGNTIYF.

The J gene is TRBJ2-7, the V gene TRBV11-2; TRBD2 aligns across 10 bases. V lost 2 bases and J lost 4; bases outside the gene matches: 5. Germline CDR1 SGHAT, CDR2 FQNNGV. The CDR3 is 15 residues long. CDR3 coding DNA: TGTGCCAGCAGCTTAAGCGGGGGGGCTTATTACGAGCAGTACTTC. Residues: CASSLSGGAYYEQYF.

The V call is TRBV5-1, the J call TRBJ2-3; TRBD2 aligns across 9 bases. This CDR3 is 16 amino acids long. Germline lookup yields CDR1 SGHRS and CDR2 YFSETQ. V was pared by 1 base and J by 0 bases, with 3 bases of the junction left unmatched. The CDR3 spells CASSLILAGSTDTQYF. CDR3 DNA sequence: TGCGCCAGCAGCTTGATACTAGCGGGCAGCACAGATACGCAGTATTTT.

V usage is TRBV19 and J usage is TRBJ2-6; perhaps D is TRBD1 or TRBD2 (5 bases each). V was cut by 6 bases and J by 4 bases, with 16 bases left in between. Per germline, CDR1 LNHDA and CDR2 SQIVND (reference sequence). The CDR3 consists of 16 residues. Here the CDR3 DNA reads TGTGCCAGTAGGGGTCGGTCAGGGACCGGGGCCAACGTCCTGACTTTC. Translation gives CASRGRSGTGANVLTF. The variable domain in full, with the rest retrieved from reference TRBV19 and TRBJ2-6, is DGGITQSPKYLFRKEGQNVTLSCEQNLNHDAMYWYRQDPGQGLRLIYYSQIVNDFQKGDIAEGYSVSREKKESFPLTVTSAQKNPTAFYLCASRGRSGTGANVLTFGAGSRLTVL.

This rearrangement joins TRBV5-1 to TRBJ2-1, with 7 bases lining up with TRBD2. Germline trimming cut 4 bases from V and 0 bases from J; bases unmatched to any gene: 10. Germline V gene data show CDR1 as SGHRS and CDR2 as YFSETQ. This CDR3 comprises 17 residues. CDR3 sequence: CASSGGLSSSSYNEQFF. DNA of the CDR3: TGCGCCAGCAGCGGGGGACTATCCTCATCCTCCTACAATGAGCAGTTCTTC.

The V gene is TRBV28, the J gene TRBJ1-2; D not certain. The CDR3 has 13 residues. Germline assignment: CDR1 MDHEN and CDR2 SYDVKM. Between the trimmed V and J ends, which lost 5 bases and 3 bases, there was a span of 10 bases. CDR3 bases: TGTGCCAGCAGTCTCCAGACCGACTATGGCTACACCTTC. Translating gives CASSLQTDYGYTF.

This clone was observed a handful of times. The chain employs TRBV7-9 and TRBJ1-2; D unclear. The CDR3 contains 13 residues. Per the germline V gene, CDR1 is SEHNR and CDR2 is FQNEAQ (reference sequence). V lost 4 bases and J lost 8, with 14 bases in between. The CDR3 loop reads CASSWVLQYGYTF. Here the CDR3 DNA reads TGTGCCAGCAGCTGGGTCCTCCAATACGGCTACACCTTC. The variable domain in full, with the rest retrieved from reference TRBV7-9 and TRBJ1-2, is DTGVSQNPRHKITKRGQNVTFRCDPISEHNRLYWYRQTLGQGPEFLTYFQNEAQLEKSRLLSDRFSAERPKGSFSTLEIQRTEQGDSAMYLCASSWVLQYGYTFGSGTRLTVV.

The chain combines TRBV19 with TRBJ2-3; D not resolved. Germline CDR1 is LNHDA and CDR2 is SQIVND (reference sequence). The CDR3 is made up of 13 amino acids. The germline V and J ends were trimmed by 3 bases and 2 bases, with 6 bases remaining between them. In DNA, the CDR3 is TGTGCCAGTAGTATCTCGGCCACAGATACGCAGTATTTT. This encodes CASSISATDTQYF.

This clone has just a few counts. This chain uses TRBV5-6 with TRBJ1-2; D may be TRBD1 (6 bases). CDR1 and CDR2 (germline): SGHDT, YYEEEE. Trimming stripped 2 bases from V and 5 bases from J, with 13 bases between. The CDR3 sequence is 14 residues long. The DNA of the CDR3 is TGTGCCAGCAGCTTCCCGGGGGCGGGATATGGCTACACCTTC. Translating gives CASSFPGAGYGYTF.

The V and J genes are TRBV5-4 and TRBJ1-4; possibly TRBD1 for D (5 bases). The germline V and J ends were trimmed by 4 bases and 7 bases, with 17 bases remaining between them. CDR3 length: 15 residues. CDR1 SGHNT and CDR2 YYREEE come from the germline V gene (reference sequence). The CDR3, as DNA: TGTGCCAGCAGCGCGCGGGGGGAGTTTGGTGAAAAACTGTTTTTT. Translation gives CASSARGEFGEKLFF.

This chain links TRBV7-3 with TRBJ2-2; 8 positions match TRBD2. V shed 5 bases, J shed 5 bases, and the junction held 4 bases outside the gene matches. This CDR3 is built from 14 residues. The germline V gene encodes CDR1 SGHTA and CDR2 FQGTGA. The CDR3: CASSAPGGTGELFF. CDR3 DNA: TGTGCCAGCAGCGCACCGGGGGGGACCGGGGAGCTGTTTTTT.

This chain uses TRBV29-1 with TRBJ1-1, with D unresolved. The ends were cut back, 4 bases at V and 10 bases at J, with 13 bases in the middle. This CDR3 spans 11 amino acids. Germline loops: CDR1 SQVTM, CDR2 ANQGSEA. CDR3 amino acids: CSVAPTPLAFF. CDR3 DNA: TGCAGCGTTGCCCCAACCCCCCTAGCTTTCTTT.

This clone showed up just once. V and J are TRBV28 and TRBJ2-3, with 8 bases that match TRBD2. This CDR3 is built from 17 residues. After removal of 4 bases from V and 5 bases from J, the junction contained 14 bases not matched to a gene. CDR1 is MDHEN and CDR2 is SYDVKM in the germline V gene. CDR3 in amino acids: CASSSPRRGARGDTQYF. The CDR3 DNA sequence: TGTGCCAGCAGTTCCCCTCGGCGGGGGGCCCGGGGAGATACGCAGTATTTT. The complete variable domain, with remaining parts taken from reference TRBV28 and TRBJ2-3, reads DVKVTQSSRYLVKRTGEKVFLECVQDMDHENMFWYRQDPGLGLRLIYFSYDVKMKEKGDIPEGYSVSREKKERFSLILESASTNQTSMYLCASSSPRRGARGDTQYFGPGTRLTVL.

This clone was counted once. This rearrangement joins TRBV19 to TRBJ1-2, with TRBD1 matching over 9 bases. This CDR3 spans 14 amino acids. CDR1 and CDR2 from the germline V gene are LNHDA and SQIVND (reference sequence). V shed 5 bases, J shed 6 bases, and the junction held 7 bases outside the gene matches. The CDR3 loop is CASSARGQGNGYTF. The DNA for the CDR3 is TGTGCCAGTAGTGCCCGGGGACAGGGCAATGGCTACACCTTC.

The chain employs TRBV12-3 or TRBV12-4 and TRBJ2-1; 7 bases align to TRBD1. Trimming cost V 5 bases and J 7 bases; bases outside gene matches: 2. The CDR3 contains 12 residues. This CDR3 reads CASSTQGNEQFF. As DNA, the CDR3 is TGTGCCAGCAGTACACAGGGGAATGAGCAGTTCTTC.